These 26 T cell receptor beta chains were all obtained from the same sample, sequenced in a study of blood T cell repertoires in COVID-19. Measured with immunoSEQ multiplex PCR; TCRdb has only the in-frame clones, and not every one. The table lists about 190,000 clones, about 88% of them singletons. Material: peripheral blood. The receptors originated from a man in his forties with active or convalescent COVID-19.

J is TRBJ2-7 and V is TRBV29-1; TRBD1 is a possible D gene (7 bases). Per the germline V gene, CDR1 is SQVTM and CDR2 is ANQGSEA. V gave up 0 bases and J gave up 4 bases, with 19 bases separating them. CDR3 length: 16 residues. The CDR3, as DNA: TGCAGCGTTGAAGAAAGGGCAGGGGGGAGACTTTACGAGCAGTACTTC. This codes for CSVEERAGGRLYEQYF.

This clone occurred a few times. The chain recombines TRBV19 with TRBJ1-5, with D unclear. Germline V gene data show CDR1 as LNHDA and CDR2 as SQIVND (reference sequence). This CDR3 contains 15 residues. Trimming removed 7 bases from V and 0 bases from J, with 13 bases in between. CDR3 DNA sequence: TGTGCCAGTAATGCCCTGGGCATTAGCAATCAGCCCCAGCATTTT. Its translation: CASNALGISNQPQHF.

V is TRBV7-8 and J is TRBJ2-5, with no clear D. The V gene's germline CDR1 is SGHVS and CDR2 FQNEAQ. V was trimmed by 0 bases and J by 1 base, leaving 6 bases between them. The CDR3 covers 14 residues. In DNA, the CDR3 is TGTGCCAGCAGCTTAGCGCGGATCCAAGAGACCCAGTACTTC. It codes for CASSLARIQETQYF.

The CDR3 loop reads CASSNQERDQPQHF. The CDR3 DNA reads as TGTGCCAGTAGTAATCAGGAGCGGGATCAGCCCCAGCATTTT. The V call is TRBV19, the J call TRBJ1-5; D remains ambiguous. CDR3 size: 14 residues. Germline assignment: CDR1 LNHDA and CDR2 SQIVND (reference sequence). Trimming left V 4 bases short and J 5 bases short, with 12 bases between.

V is TRBV3-1 (or the pseudogene TRBV3-2) and J is TRBJ1-2; no clear D. From germline, CDR1 is LGHDT and CDR2 YNNKEL (reference sequence). The CDR3 is 12 amino acids. Trimming pared 3 bases from V and 5 bases from J, leaving 7 bases between. CDR3 region: CASSQSLYGYTF. CDR3 DNA: TGTGCCAGCAGCCAGTCCCTTTATGGCTACACCTTC.

The genes are TRBV7-2 and TRBJ2-5, with 8 bases identical to TRBD2. This CDR3 is built from 16 residues. The ends lost 5 bases at V and 5 bases at J; junction bases unmatched: 13. From germline, CDR1 is SGHTA and CDR2 FQGNSA. The CDR3 DNA follows: TGTGCCAGCAGCGAACTACCCGGGGGGGGGTATGAGACCCAGTACTTC. Protein product: CASSELPGGGYETQYF.

The rearrangement uses TRBV20-1 and TRBJ2-3; 7 nucleotides agree with TRBD1. There are 14 residues in the CDR3. V was pared by 3 bases and J by 2 bases, with 5 bases of the junction left unmatched. Looked up from germline, CDR1 is DFQATT and CDR2 is SNEGSKA (reference sequence). The CDR3 region is CSASFGTATDTQYF. The CDR3 bases are TGCAGTGCTAGTTTCGGGACAGCCACAGATACGCAGTATTTT.

A single count supports this clone. The chain joins TRBV3-1 (or the pseudogene TRBV3-2) to TRBJ2-7; 7 nucleotides align to TRBD2. CDR3 length equals 15 residues. In germline, CDR1 is LGHDT, CDR2 YNNKEL (reference sequence). V lost 1 base and J lost 3; bases outside the gene matches: 6. The CDR3 region has the DNA TGTGCCAGCAGCCAAGGAAGCGGGGTAGGCTACGAGCAGTACTTC. This translates into CASSQGSGVGYEQYF.

The CDR3 reads CASRDQGFGGTIYF. CDR3 nucleotides: TGTGCCAGCAGGGATCAGGGCTTCGGGGGCACCATATATTTT. The gene calls are TRBV3-1 (or the pseudogene TRBV3-2) and TRBJ1-3; D perhaps matches TRBD1 (5 bases). Trimming stripped 6 bases from V and 9 bases from J, with 18 bases between. The germline V gene encodes CDR1 LGHDT and CDR2 YNNKEL (reference sequence). This CDR3 comprises 14 residues.

CDR3 in amino acids: CSVEGGSYGYTF. CDR3 nucleotides: TGCAGCGTTGAGGGGGGATCGTATGGCTACACCTTC. The gene calls are TRBV29-1 and TRBJ1-2; weak D call: TRBD1 (5 bases). The germline CDR1 and CDR2 sequences are SQVTM and ANQGSEA. The ends were cut back, 3 bases at V and 5 bases at J, with 10 bases in the middle. The CDR3 sequence is 12 residues long.

V and J are TRBV4-3 and TRBJ2-2; 9 nucleotides agree with TRBD1. Germline CDR1 and CDR2: LGHNA and YSLEER. This CDR3 is built from 18 residues. J gave up 7 bases and V 2 bases, and 14 bases lay outside the gene matches. The CDR3 DNA follows: TGCGCCAGCAGCCAACCGGCCGCCGGGACAGGGAGTAACGGGGAGCTGTTTTTT. Translating it yields CASSQPAAGTGSNGELFF.

The chain has TRBV4-3 and TRBJ2-5, with 14 bases fitting TRBD2. CDR1 is LGHNA, CDR2 YSLEER, per germline. There are 15 residues in the CDR3. V trimming: 5 bases; J trimming: 8 bases; junction bases outside the gene matches: 7. The CDR3 DNA is TGCGCCAGCAGCAAGACTAGCGGGGGGGCCGAAACCCAGTACTTC. Residues: CASSKTSGGAETQYF.

The CDR3 reads CASGVTGESTDTQYF. DNA for the CDR3: TGCGCCAGCGGGGTTACAGGGGAGAGCACAGATACGCAGTATTTT. The V call is TRBV5-1, the J call TRBJ2-3, with TRBD1 matching over 7 bases. This CDR3 has 15 residues. CDR1 and CDR2 (germline): SGHRS, YFSETQ. The junction had 8 bases not matched to a gene; V was cut back by 7 bases and J by 0 bases.

V gene TRBV11-3 combines with J gene TRBJ2-1; possibly TRBD1 for D (6 bases). The germline V gene encodes CDR1 SGHNT and CDR2 YENEEA. The CDR3 covers 13 residues. V was trimmed by 5 bases and J by 12 bases, leaving 17 bases between them. The chain's CDR3 is CASSAYQGLVQFF. CDR3 sequence (DNA): TGTGCCAGCAGCGCTTACCAGGGGCTCGTGCAGTTCTTC. The full variable domain, completed using reference TRBV11-3 and TRBJ2-1, is EAGVVQSPRYKIIEKKQPVAFWCNPISGHNTLYWYLQNLGQGPELLIRYENEEAVDDSQLPKDRFSAERLKGVDSTLKIQPAELGDSAVYLCASSAYQGLVQFFGPGTRLTVL.

The chain employs TRBV3-1 (or the pseudogene TRBV3-2) and TRBJ2-3; D gene unclear. The CDR3 is made up of 12 amino acids. V was shortened by 1 base and J by 4 bases, with 3 bases between the two germline ends. Germline CDR1 and CDR2: LGHDT and YNNKEL (reference sequence). CDR3 region: CASSQVADTQYF. The CDR3 nucleotides are TGTGCCAGCAGCCAAGTCGCAGATACGCAGTATTTT.

J is TRBJ1-2 and V is TRBV18; 9 positions match TRBD1. The CDR3 is 13 amino acids. Per germline, CDR1 KGHSH and CDR2 LQKENI. Trimming cost V 6 bases and J 8 bases; bases outside gene matches: 7. The CDR3 DNA follows: TGTGCCAGCTCTCCGGACAGGGGCGTAGGCTACACCTTC. Its protein is CASSPDRGVGYTF.

The gene calls are TRBV20-1 and TRBJ2-3; tentatively, D is TRBD2 (5 bases). The CDR3 extends over 15 amino acids. Germline assignment: CDR1 DFQATT and CDR2 SNEGSKA (reference sequence). Trimming took off 3 bases at V and 3 bases at J, with 16 bases between the two ends. CDR3 residues: CSASRSPTGTDTQYF. In DNA, the CDR3 is TGCAGTGCTAGTCGCAGCCCCACGGGGACAGATACGCAGTATTTT.

This rearrangement joins TRBV6-6 to TRBJ1-1; D possibly corresponds to TRBD1 (5 bases). Trimming took 6 bases from V and 1 from J, leaving 6 bases between them. The V gene's germline CDR1 is MNHNY and CDR2 SVGAGI (reference sequence). The CDR3 runs 12 residues. CDR3 in DNA: TGTGCCAGCAGAGACAGGAACACTGAAGCTTTCTTT. This gives the protein CASRDRNTEAFF.

This chain joins TRBV2 and TRBJ1-3; D gene ambiguous. V shed 7 bases and J shed 2 bases, with 15 bases lying between them. Germline lookup yields CDR1 SNHLY and CDR2 FYNNEI. The CDR3 has 15 residues. This chain's CDR3 is CASIPPGIAGNTIYF. CDR3 in DNA: TGTGCCAGCATCCCCCCGGGGATAGCTGGAAACACCATATATTTT.

The rearrangement joins TRBV6-5 to TRBJ1-1, with unresolved D. Germline CDR1 MNHEY, CDR2 SVGAGI. The CDR3 totals 14 residues. With 2 bases removed from V and 6 bases from J, the gap between germline ends came to 13 bases. The CDR3 region has the DNA TGTGCCAGCAGTTACGAAGGGAGAAACGCTGAAGCTTTCTTT. Translation: CASSYEGRNAEAFF.

V is TRBV3-1 (or the pseudogene TRBV3-2) and J is TRBJ1-1, with 8 bases fitting TRBD1. The CDR3 spans 15 residues. Per the germline V gene, CDR1 is LGHDT and CDR2 is YNNKEL (reference sequence). Losses at the gene ends were 2 bases for V and 4 bases for J; bases not matched to a gene: 6. CDR3 amino acids: CASSQLGRGLTEAFF. The CDR3 region has the DNA TGTGCCAGCAGCCAATTGGGCAGGGGGCTCACTGAAGCTTTCTTT.

In its sample, this clone was seen many times. The rearrangement uses TRBV30 and TRBJ2-7, with D possibly TRBD1 on 6 matching bases. There are 14 residues in the CDR3. Between the trimmed V and J ends, which lost 0 bases and 0 bases, there was a span of 9 bases. CDR1 and CDR2 (germline): GTSNPN, SVGIG (reference sequence). The CDR3 here is CAWSVDRYSYEQYF. The CDR3 coding sequence is TGTGCCTGGAGTGTAGACAGGTACTCCTACGAGCAGTACTTC.

The sample holds a few counts of this clone. The chain is built from TRBV27 and TRBJ2-7; 7 bases are a match to TRBD1. J lost 0 bases, V lost 10 bases, and 9 bases had no gene match. The CDR3 is 14 amino acids. Germline V gives CDR1 MNHEY, CDR2 SMNVEV (reference sequence). The CDR3 sequence is CATQEDRVSYEQYF. CDR3 nucleotide sequence: TGTGCCACCCAGGAAGACAGGGTCTCCTACGAGCAGTACTTC.

The J gene is TRBJ2-7, the V gene TRBV28; no firm D call. CDR1 and CDR2 from the germline V gene are MDHEN and SYDVKM. The germline V and J ends were trimmed by 5 bases and 0 bases, with 14 bases remaining between them. The CDR3 length is 15 residues. Written as DNA, the CDR3 is TGTGCCAGCAGTGCACTGTTTCTGAGCTCCTACGAGCAGTACTTC. Residues: CASSALFLSSYEQYF.

The J gene is TRBJ1-2, the V gene TRBV18, with TRBD1 matching 8 bases. Germline trimming cut 3 bases from V and 4 bases from J; bases unmatched to any gene: 7. The CDR3 extends over 15 amino acids. Germline V CDR1 and CDR2: KGHSH, LQKENI. As DNA, the CDR3 is TGTGCCAGCTCACCGGTCGGGGACAGGCCCTATGGCTACACCTTC. Amino acids: CASSPVGDRPYGYTF.

This clone was detected a few times. The chain has TRBV7-8 and TRBJ1-5; D gene unclear. Per the germline V gene, CDR1 is SGHVS and CDR2 is FQNEAQ. The CDR3 contains 16 residues. Trimming cost V 5 bases and J 2 bases, with 16 bases left between them. CDR3 region: CASSLRETVRNQPQHF. DNA for the CDR3: TGTGCCAGCAGCCTCCGGGAGACTGTTCGCAATCAGCCCCAGCATTTT.